This passage covers 14 T cell receptor beta chains from one sample sequenced in a study of T cell repertoires in MIS-A myocarditis. Generated by immunoSEQ multiplex PCR, the TCRdb table keeps only in-frame clones and is missing some. The sample holds about 700 clones, 84% seen once. Specimen: pericardium tissue obtained at autopsy. Every receptor here comes from a man between 18 and 29 years old with fulminant myocarditis from multisystem inflammatory syndrome in adults (MIS-A) after COVID-19.

The genes are TRBV15 and TRBJ2-7; 8 nucleotides line up with TRBD2. CDR3 length equals 12 residues. Germline CDR1 reads LNHNV; CDR2 reads YYDKDF (reference sequence). The CDR3 region has the DNA TGTGCTGTCCGGGGGGGTCCCTACGAGCAGTACTTC. It yields the protein CAVRGGPYEQYF.

The chain links TRBV18 to TRBJ1-6; D call uncertain. CDR3 length equals 13 residues. The V gene lost 6 bases and the J gene lost 4 bases, with 7 bases spanning the gap. CDR1 KGHSH and CDR2 LQKENI come from the germline V gene. CDR3 DNA: TGTGCCAGCTCTAGCAGTTATAATTCACCCCTCCACTTT. Translating it yields CASSSSYNSPLHF.

The chain has TRBV24-1 and TRBJ1-1; D gene ambiguous. The V gene lost 7 bases and the J gene lost 0 bases, with 8 bases spanning the gap. The CDR3 is 13 residues long. CDR1 and CDR2 (germline): KGHDR, SFDVKD. The CDR3 here is CATRGIMNTEAFF. Written as DNA, the CDR3 is TGTGCCACCAGAGGAATTATGAACACTGAAGCTTTCTTT.

The rearrangement uses TRBV30 and TRBJ1-1; a possible D gene is TRBD1 (5 bases). The CDR3 contains 13 residues. Germline V lookup: CDR1 GTSNPN, CDR2 SVGIG (reference sequence). Trimming removed 2 bases at V and 8 bases at J, with 15 bases between. CDR3 DNA: TGTGCCTGGAGTAAAGGGGACCGGACCGAAGCTTTCTTT. Its protein product is CAWSKGDRTEAFF.

The chain recombines TRBV11-2 with TRBJ2-2; D gene unclear. Germline assignment: CDR1 SGHAT and CDR2 FQNNGV. The CDR3 totals 12 residues. V gave up 5 bases and J gave up 7 bases, with 8 bases separating them. The CDR3 protein is CASSPVSGELFF. CDR3 DNA sequence: TGTGCCAGCAGCCCCGTGAGCGGGGAGCTGTTTTTT.

This rearrangement joins TRBV19 to TRBJ2-3, with D possibly TRBD1 on 5 matching bases. Trimming removed 7 bases from V and 5 bases from J, with 13 bases in between. The CDR3 is made up of 13 amino acids. The germline gives CDR1 LNHDA, CDR2 SQIVND (reference sequence). The DNA for the CDR3 is TGTGCCAGTACAGGTCAGGGAAGAGATACGCAGTATTTT. It translates to CASTGQGRDTQYF.

V and J are TRBV28 and TRBJ1-3; TRBD1 matches at 7 bases. The ends lost 3 bases at V and 0 bases at J; junction bases unmatched: 2. Germline V gene sequence: CDR1 MDHEN, CDR2 SYDVKM. This CDR3 region has 15 residues. CDR3 residues: CASSFRDSSGNTIYF. CDR3 in DNA: TGTGCCAGCAGTTTTCGGGACAGCTCTGGAAACACCATATATTTT.

The V and J genes are TRBV29-1 and TRBJ2-2; the match to TRBD2 covers 11 bases. Losses at the gene ends were 3 bases for V and 8 bases for J; bases not matched to a gene: 5. This CDR3 is built from 14 residues. Germline V gene data show CDR1 as SQVTM and CDR2 as ANQGSEA. The CDR3 region is CSVERTSGRGELFF. In DNA, the CDR3 is TGCAGCGTTGAGAGGACTAGCGGGCGGGGGGAGCTGTTTTTT.

V usage is TRBV2 and J usage is TRBJ2-2; D uncertain. The germline CDR1 and CDR2 sequences are SNHLY and FYNNEI. V was shortened by 1 base and J by 6 bases, with 12 bases between the two germline ends. This CDR3 spans 15 amino acids. The CDR3 nucleotides read TGTGCCAGCAGTGAAGGGGTAGTTCTCCCCGGGGAGCTGTTTTTT. Translating it yields CASSEGVVLPGELFF.

The chain joins TRBV12-1 to TRBJ2-1; TRBD1 is the table's D call, not checked against the DNA. TRBV12-1 is deemed a pseudogene. The CDR3 consists of 20 residues. The CDR3 loop reads CASSSPGDRLRSSTYNEQFF. The CDR3 DNA sequence: TGTGCCAGCAGCTCTCCTGGGGACAGGCTACGGTCTAGTACCTACAATGAGCAGTTCTTC.

This sequence joins TRBV2 and TRBJ2-7; 7 positions match TRBD1. CDR1 and CDR2 from the germline V gene are SNHLY and FYNNEI. The CDR3 is 15 residues long. V trimming: 4 bases; J trimming: 6 bases; junction bases outside the gene matches: 12. This CDR3 reads CASSGGTVGSAEQYF. The CDR3 region has the DNA TGTGCCAGCAGTGGGGGGACAGTGGGTTCGGCCGAGCAGTACTTC.

J is TRBJ1-2 and V is TRBV9; tentative D call: TRBD1 (5 bases). Looked up from germline, CDR1 is SGDLS and CDR2 is YYNGEE. The CDR3 runs to 16 residues. V was pared by 3 bases and J by 2 bases, with 17 bases between. CDR3: CASSASIGASNYGYTF. The CDR3 DNA reads as TGTGCCAGCAGCGCCAGCATAGGGGCGTCGAACTATGGCTACACCTTC.

The chain is built from TRBV27 and TRBJ2-7; D unclear. This CDR3 has 13 amino acids. V gave up 5 bases and J gave up 5 bases, with 13 bases separating them. Germline CDR1 reads MNHEY; CDR2 reads SMNVEV (reference sequence). CDR3 bases: TGTGCCAGCAGTAACGTATTGTTCCACGAGCAGTACTTC. Translation gives CASSNVLFHEQYF.

The chain carries TRBV6-2 or TRBV6-3 and TRBJ2-1, with a weak D call TRBD1 (6 bases). CDR3 length: 14 residues. V was shortened by 2 bases and J by 7 bases, with 12 bases between the two germline ends. Germline V gene lookup returns CDR1 MNHEY and CDR2 SVGEGT. As DNA, the CDR3 is TGTGCCAGCAGTTACGTCAGGGACAATAATGAGCAGTTCTTC. Protein: CASSYVRDNNEQFF.